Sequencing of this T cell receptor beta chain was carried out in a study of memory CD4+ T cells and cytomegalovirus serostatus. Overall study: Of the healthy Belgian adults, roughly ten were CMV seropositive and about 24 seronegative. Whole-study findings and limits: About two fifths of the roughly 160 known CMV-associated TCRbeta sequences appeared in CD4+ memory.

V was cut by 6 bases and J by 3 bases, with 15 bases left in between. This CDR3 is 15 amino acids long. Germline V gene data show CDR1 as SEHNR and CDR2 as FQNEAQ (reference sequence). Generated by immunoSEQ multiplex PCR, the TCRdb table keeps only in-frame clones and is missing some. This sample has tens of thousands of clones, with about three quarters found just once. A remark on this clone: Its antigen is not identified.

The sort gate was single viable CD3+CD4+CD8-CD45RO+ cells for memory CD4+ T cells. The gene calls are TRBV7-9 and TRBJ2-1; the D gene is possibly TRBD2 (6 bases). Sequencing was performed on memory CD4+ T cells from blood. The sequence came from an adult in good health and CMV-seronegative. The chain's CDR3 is CASRGRDLDYNEQFF. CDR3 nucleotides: TGTGCCAGCAGGGGCCGGGACTTAGACTACAATGAGCAGTTCTTC.